Presented here are 10 T cell receptor beta chains from one specimen sequenced in a study of cytomegalovirus exposure and HLA in healthy donors (dated by TCRdb to 2016 to 2017). Library prep was done by the immunoSEQ multiplex PCR assay. For the multiplex PCR, a mixture combining 60 forward primers for TCR Vbeta segments and 13 reverse primers for TCR Jbeta segments was used. Sourced from immuneACCESS, this table was stored by TCRdb with only in-frame sequences that have V and J called. A share of the clones is absent; for the studies checked, an unresolved V gene accounts for under half, and the remainder has no known explanation. This sample lists under 150,000 clones; 65% to 85% were detected once. The top ten clonotypes cover approximately 2.4% of the sample. Specimen: PBMCs. The source is a male donor in good health and CMV-seronegative.

The chain links TRBV7-9 to TRBJ2-2, with D hard to call. Germline V gene data show CDR1 as SEHNR and CDR2 as FQNEAQ (reference sequence). Trimming left V 8 bases short and J 7 bases short, with 14 bases between. This CDR3 is 13 amino acids long. CDR3 DNA: TGTGCCAGCTTGGAATCAGCGAACGGGGAGCTGTTTTTT. Protein: CASLESANGELFF.

V usage is TRBV6-5 and J usage is TRBJ2-7; 9 bases line up with TRBD2. V lost 3 bases to trimming and J lost 2 bases; unmatched junction nucleotides: 5. CDR1 and CDR2 from the germline V gene are MNHEY and SVGAGI. The CDR3 runs to 15 residues. CDR3 residues: CASSYNPSGAYEQYF. Here the CDR3 DNA reads TGTGCCAGCAGTTATAACCCTAGCGGGGCCTACGAGCAGTACTTC.

Worth noting for this clone: The junction does not match germline at one end; this may be a read error. The chain couples TRBV6-6 to TRBJ2-7, with D possibly matching TRBD1 (6 bases). The CDR3 is 13 amino acids. CDR1 is MNHNY and CDR2 is SVGAGI in the germline V gene (reference sequence). CDR3 nucleotides: TGTGCCAGCAGTCCTACAGGGTTCTACGGGCAGTACTTC. It specifies CASSPTGFYGQYF.

This sequence joins TRBV10-3 and TRBJ1-1; D is undetermined. The CDR3 covers 15 residues. CDR1 ENHRY and CDR2 SYGVKD come from the germline V gene. Trimming shortened V by 11 bases and J by 6 bases, and 25 bases separated the two germline ends. The CDR3 loop reads CAYAASTGSGSEAFF. Here the CDR3 DNA reads TGTGCCTACGCGGCGTCAACTGGTAGTGGCTCTGAAGCTTTCTTT.

J is TRBJ2-5 and V is TRBV21-1; the D call of TRBD2 is as the table states it, not checked on the DNA. TRBV21-1 is a known pseudogene. The CDR3 totals 12 residues. The CDR3 nucleotides are TGTGCCAGCAGCAAGAGAGAAGAGACCCAGTACTTC. This translates into CASSKREETQYF.

In its sample, this clone was seen a few times. The chain recombines TRBV6-5 with TRBJ2-2, with 8 bases lining up with TRBD1. CDR3 size: 16 residues. J was trimmed by 3 bases and V by 4 bases; bases with no gene match: 7. Per the germline V gene, CDR1 is MNHEY and CDR2 is SVGAGI. CDR3 sequence reads: CASSWPGGADTGELFF. The CDR3 DNA reads as TGTGCCAGCAGTTGGCCAGGGGGCGCGGACACCGGGGAGCTGTTTTTT.

The chain has TRBV27 and TRBJ1-5; D call uncertain. CDR1 is MNHEY and CDR2 is SMNVEV in the germline V gene (reference sequence). The CDR3 runs to 14 residues. The V end was cut by 0 bases, the J end by 0 bases, with 3 bases between. CDR3 sequence: CASSLSYSNQPQHF. CDR3 sequence (DNA): TGTGCCAGCAGTTTATCTTATAGCAATCAGCCCCAGCATTTT.

The rearrangement joins TRBV19 to TRBJ1-5; perhaps TRBD1 as D (6 bases). V shed 6 bases and J shed 0 bases, with 24 bases lying between them. The CDR3 spans 19 residues. Germline CDR1 LNHDA, CDR2 SQIVND (reference sequence). For the CDR3, the DNA is TGTGCCAGTAGCCAAGACGGGACACACACCCCCTATAGCAATCAGCCCCAGCATTTT. Amino acids: CASSQDGTHTPYSNQPQHF.

V and J are TRBV4-1 and TRBJ2-5; the match to TRBD1 covers 7 bases. The DNA matches TRBJ2-7 better at its end, which makes the J call doubtful. Germline lookup yields CDR1 MGHRA and CDR2 YSYEKL. This CDR3 spans 15 amino acids. The CDR3, as DNA: TGCGCCAGCAGCCAAGGACAGGGCCCGACCTACGAGCAGTACTTC. Translation: CASSQGQGPTYEQYF.

The chain is built from TRBV6-1 and TRBJ1-1; 7 bases map to TRBD1. This CDR3 is built from 15 residues. V was clipped by 2 bases and J by 4 bases; unmatched bases: 7. CDR1 and CDR2 from the germline V gene are MNHNS and SASEGT. The CDR3 DNA is TGTGCCAGCAGTGAATCAGGGGGTTGGAGCACTGAAGCTTTCTTT. Translating gives CASSESGGWSTEAFF.